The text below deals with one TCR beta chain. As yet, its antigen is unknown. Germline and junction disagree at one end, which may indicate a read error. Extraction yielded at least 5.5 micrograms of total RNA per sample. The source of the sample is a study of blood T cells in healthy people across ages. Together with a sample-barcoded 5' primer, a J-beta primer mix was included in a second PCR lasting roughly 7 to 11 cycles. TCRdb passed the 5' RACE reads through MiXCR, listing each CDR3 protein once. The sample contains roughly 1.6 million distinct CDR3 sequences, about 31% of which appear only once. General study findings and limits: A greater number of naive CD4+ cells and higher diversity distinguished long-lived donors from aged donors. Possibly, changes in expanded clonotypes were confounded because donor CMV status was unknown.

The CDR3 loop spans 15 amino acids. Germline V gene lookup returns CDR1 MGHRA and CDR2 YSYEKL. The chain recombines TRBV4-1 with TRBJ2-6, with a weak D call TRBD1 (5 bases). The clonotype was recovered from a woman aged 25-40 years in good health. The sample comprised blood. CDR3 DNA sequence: TGCGCCAGCAGCCAAGTGCACTCTGGGGCCAACGTCCGGACTTTC. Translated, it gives CASSQVHSGANVRTF.